The 23 T cell receptor beta chains reported below all come from one sample, sequenced in a study of T-cell reconstitution after alpha-beta-depleted transplantation in children. Preparation of the TCRbeta library was carried out with unique molecular identifiers. MiXCR, run by TCRdb on the PCR reads, gives a single entry per CDR3 protein. The sample holds 440,000 or so distinct CDR3 sequences; approximately 41% are singletons and the top ten take 25% to 30%. Sequencing was performed on PBMCs, taken before TCRalphabeta/CD19-depleted stem cell transplant. These TCRs come from a girl aged 2-10 years with aplastic anemia, due to receive a stem cell transplant.

This clonotype was detected many times. V and J are TRBV5-1 and TRBJ2-1, with 7 bases identical to TRBD2. CDR1 is SGHRS and CDR2 is YFSETQ in the germline V gene. This CDR3 is 14 amino acids long. Trimming cost V 4 bases and J 4 bases; bases outside gene matches: 5. Here the CDR3 reads CASSLAETYNEQFF. CDR3 nucleotide sequence: TGCGCCAGCAGCCTAGCGGAGACTTACAATGAGCAGTTCTTC.

This clonotype was detected many times. The chain employs TRBV7-2 and TRBJ2-7; tentatively, D is TRBD1 (6 bases). This CDR3 is built from 12 residues. V was cut by 5 bases and J by 5 bases, with 10 bases left in between. The V gene's germline CDR1 is SGHTA and CDR2 FQGNSA. Here the CDR3 DNA reads TGTGCCAGCAGCGGCACAGGGAACGAGCAGTACTTC. Translation gives CASSGTGNEQYF.

This clonotype was observed a few times. The V and J genes are TRBV4-3 and TRBJ2-1; D is unclear. Trimming stripped 4 bases from V and 5 bases from J, with 15 bases between. This CDR3 is 15 amino acids long. From germline, CDR1 is LGHNA and CDR2 YSLEER. CDR3 residues: CASSPTVGINNEQFF. The DNA of the CDR3 is TGCGCCAGCAGCCCTACCGTGGGGATAAACAATGAGCAGTTCTTC.

This clonotype was observed a handful of times. The chain couples TRBV20-1 to TRBJ2-7, with D maybe TRBD1 (5 bases). Germline CDR1 and CDR2: DFQATT and SNEGSKA (reference sequence). V was trimmed by 1 base and J by 1 base, leaving 8 bases between them. The CDR3 is 13 amino acids. Here the CDR3 DNA reads TGCAGTGCTAGAGGCAGGGCTTCCTACGAGCAGTACTTC. It translates to CSARGRASYEQYF.

This clonotype has just a few counts. The V gene is TRBV29-1, the J gene TRBJ1-5, with D tentatively TRBD1 (5 bases). The germline V and J ends were trimmed by 4 bases and 5 bases, with 12 bases remaining between them. Germline assignment: CDR1 SQVTM and CDR2 ANQGSEA. This CDR3 is 13 amino acids long. The DNA of the CDR3 is TGCAGCGTTGCTGGGGCGTCGGATCAGCCCCAGCATTTT. It yields the protein CSVAGASDQPQHF.

This clonotype appeared many times. V is TRBV6-2 or TRBV6-3 and J is TRBJ2-7; D might be TRBD1 or TRBD2, each matching 7 bases. With 8 bases removed from V and 6 bases from J, the gap between germline ends came to 14 bases. CDR1 and CDR2 (germline): MNHEY, SVGEGT. CDR3 length equals 12 residues. The CDR3 coding sequence is TGTGCCAGCTCGCCAGGGGGGGCCGAGCAGTACTTC. Protein: CASSPGGAEQYF.

The chain carries TRBV11-2 and TRBJ2-1; TRBD2 matches 14 bases. J gave up 5 bases and V 5 bases, and 5 bases lay outside the gene matches. The CDR3 totals 16 residues. Per the germline V gene, CDR1 is SGHAT and CDR2 is FQNNGV. CDR3 region: CASSRTSGRKDNEQFF. The CDR3 bases are TGTGCCAGCAGCCGGACTAGCGGGAGGAAAGACAATGAGCAGTTCTTC. Complete variable domain (other parts from reference TRBV11-2 and TRBJ2-1): EAGVAQSPRYKIIEKRQSVAFWCNPISGHATLYWYQQILGQGPKLLIQFQNNGVVDDSQLPKDRFSAERLKGVDSTLKIQPAKLEDSAVYLCASSRTSGRKDNEQFFGPGTRLTVL.

In this sample, this clonotype turned up a few times. The chain has TRBV20-1 and TRBJ2-3, with 9 bases that match TRBD2. V lost 2 bases and J lost 2; bases outside the gene matches: 5. The CDR3 spans 15 residues. Germline CDR1 reads DFQATT; CDR2 reads SNEGSKA (reference sequence). The CDR3 spells CSARNPSGATDTQYF. The CDR3 bases are TGCAGTGCTAGAAACCCTAGCGGGGCCACAGATACGCAGTATTTT.

This clonotype was counted a few times. This chain joins TRBV20-1 and TRBJ2-5; the D is unclear. The germline V and J ends were trimmed by 5 bases and 5 bases, with 15 bases remaining between them. This CDR3 comprises 13 residues. Per germline, CDR1 DFQATT and CDR2 SNEGSKA (reference sequence). Written as DNA, the CDR3 is TGCAGTGCTGTTCAGACCCTGATGGAGACCCAGTACTTC. Amino acids: CSAVQTLMETQYF.

This clonotype was counted at least ten times. The chain uses TRBV20-1 and TRBJ2-7; 7 positions match TRBD1. The V gene end was trimmed by 3 bases and the J gene end by 1 base; junction bases not matched to a gene: 0. The length of the CDR3 is 12 residues. Germline V lookup: CDR1 DFQATT, CDR2 SNEGSKA (reference sequence). The CDR3 region has the DNA TGCAGTGCTAGGGGACAGTCCTACGAGCAGTACTTC. It codes for CSARGQSYEQYF.

The chain couples TRBV29-1 to TRBJ2-1, with a weak D call TRBD2 (5 bases). Trimming took 1 base from V and 6 from J, leaving 13 bases between them. The germline V gene has CDR1 SQVTM and CDR2 ANQGSEA. The CDR3 is 14 amino acids. This CDR3 reads CSVEGRLAANEQFF. The DNA for the CDR3 is TGCAGCGTTGAAGGTAGGCTAGCCGCCAATGAGCAGTTCTTC.

The chain carries TRBV28 and TRBJ2-7; 7 bases are a match to TRBD2. CDR3 length: 15 residues. Germline CDR1 MDHEN, CDR2 SYDVKM. Trimming cost V 6 bases and J 3 bases; bases outside gene matches: 11. The CDR3 sequence: CASRGGDAGLYEQYF. DNA of the CDR3: TGTGCCAGCAGGGGAGGGGACGCAGGCCTCTACGAGCAGTACTTC.

This clonotype was seen at least ten times. In nucleotides, the CDR3 is TGCAGTGCTAGAGATCCGTCGACTAGCGGGAACAATGAGCAGTTCTTC. Its translation: CSARDPSTSGNNEQFF. V is TRBV20-1 and J is TRBJ2-1; 11 bases match TRBD2. The CDR3 length is 16 residues. The germline V gene has CDR1 DFQATT and CDR2 SNEGSKA (reference sequence). V trimming: 0 bases; J trimming: 5 bases; junction bases outside the gene matches: 6.

The rearrangement joins TRBV7-6 to TRBJ2-3, with 8 bases aligning to TRBD2. From germline, CDR1 is SGHVS and CDR2 FNYEAQ. Trimming removed 0 bases from V and 1 base from J; junction bases left unmatched: 6. This CDR3 is built from 17 residues. This CDR3 reads CASSLARMREGTDTQYF. In DNA form, the CDR3 reads TGTGCCAGCAGCTTAGCGCGGATGCGGGAGGGCACAGATACGCAGTATTTT.

This clonotype has ten or more counts. This chain joins TRBV7-3 and TRBJ2-1; TRBD2 matches 8 bases. The CDR3 has 15 amino acids. The germline gives CDR1 SGHTA, CDR2 FQGTGA. V lost 5 bases and J lost 8; bases outside the gene matches: 11. CDR3 DNA: TGTGCCAGCAGCCAAAGCGGGAGTTATGGGGATGAGCAGTTCTTC. This encodes CASSQSGSYGDEQFF. The whole variable domain, remainder taken from reference TRBV7-3 and TRBJ2-1, is GAGVSQTPSNKVTEKGKYVELRCDPISGHTALYWYRQSLGQGPEFLIYFQGTGAADDSGLPNDRFFAVRPEGSVSTLKIQRTERGDSAVYLCASSQSGSYGDEQFFGPGTRLTVL.

V and J are TRBV10-3 and TRBJ2-1; 7 nucleotides agree with TRBD2. With 6 bases clipped from V and 4 bases from J, the junction kept 3 bases outside the gene matches. The germline V gene has CDR1 ENHRY and CDR2 SYGVKD. This CDR3 has 13 amino acids. CDR3 DNA: TGTGCCATCAGGGCGGGGGAGTACAATGAGCAGTTCTTC. The encoded protein is CAIRAGEYNEQFF.

The CDR3 DNA reads as TGCAGTGCCCCGACGGGGGGTCCCTACGAGCAGTACTTC. As protein: CSAPTGGPYEQYF. The V call is TRBV20-1, the J call TRBJ2-7, with 7 bases identical to TRBD2. This CDR3 contains 13 residues. V shed 6 bases and J 2 bases; nucleotides not matched to a gene: 7. Germline V gene lookup returns CDR1 DFQATT and CDR2 SNEGSKA (reference sequence).

This clonotype has just a few counts. This chain joins TRBV20-1 and TRBJ2-2, with D hard to call. The CDR3 is 12 amino acids. Trimming took 2 bases from V and 6 from J, leaving 7 bases between them. Germline lookup yields CDR1 DFQATT and CDR2 SNEGSKA (reference sequence). CDR3 sequence: CSARPGPGELFF. The CDR3 DNA follows: TGCAGTGCTAGACCGGGTCCCGGGGAGCTGTTTTTT.

Turning to this clonotype: Its ends do not fully match the called genes, so a read error is possible. The gene calls are TRBV20-1 and TRBJ1-1, with a weak D call TRBD1 (5 bases). The CDR3 runs to 8 residues. Germline CDR1 is DFQATT and CDR2 is SNEGSKA (reference sequence). CDR3 sequence (DNA): TGCAGTGCTAGCCGGGGGTACTTT. Its protein is CSASRGYF.

This sequence joins TRBV7-2 and TRBJ1-1; possibly TRBD1 for D (5 bases). Trimming pared 5 bases from V and 0 bases from J, leaving 16 bases between. The CDR3 has 16 residues. Germline CDR1 and CDR2: SGHTA and FQGNSA. This chain's CDR3 is CASSPTGTTLNTEAFF. CDR3 coding DNA: TGTGCCAGCAGCCCCACAGGAACGACTTTGAACACTGAAGCTTTCTTT.

This clonotype was found once. The chain recombines TRBV28 with TRBJ1-5; no clear D gene. With 7 bases removed from V and 5 bases from J, the gap between germline ends came to 15 bases. In germline, CDR1 is MDHEN, CDR2 SYDVKM. This CDR3 is 14 amino acids long. CDR3 DNA sequence: TGTGCCAGCATCGCCCCGGAAGGTCATCAGCCCCAGCATTTT. Its protein is CASIAPEGHQPQHF.

The chain joins TRBV29-1 to TRBJ2-1; 10 nucleotides align to TRBD2. Losses at the gene ends were 8 bases for V and 8 bases for J; bases not matched to a gene: 12. The germline V gene has CDR1 SQVTM and CDR2 ANQGSEA. The CDR3 loop spans 14 amino acids. The CDR3 coding sequence is TGCAGCATCCGCGGGACTAGCGTCGACGATGAGCAGTTCTTC. Translation: CSIRGTSVDDEQFF.

The CDR3 loop is CASSRAREQYF. The DNA for the CDR3 is TGTGCCAGCAGCAGAGCGCGGGAGCAGTACTTC. The rearrangement links TRBV7-2 to TRBJ2-7; D not resolved. Looked up from germline, CDR1 is SGHTA and CDR2 is FQGNSA. The CDR3 covers 11 residues. Trimming removed 5 bases at V and 7 bases at J, with 9 bases between.